This T cell receptor (beta chain) was observed in a study of brain T cells in children with intractable seizures. Points from the study as a whole: Clones missing pre-surgery may reflect undersampling of that blood sample.

A few counts support this clone. Its antigen remains unidentified. Sequencing used immunoSEQ multiplex PCR; TCRdb keeps in-frame clones, though not all of them. The profile shows about 64,000 clones, roughly 95% of them singletons. The sample was peripheral blood, taken at surgery. This TCR came from a boy younger than two with focal cortical dysplasia and intractable seizures.

The CDR3 coding sequence is TGTGCCAGTCACCGGGGGGGGGACACCGGGGAGCTGTTTTTT. Protein: CASHRGGDTGELFF. The chain carries TRBV19 and TRBJ2-2; 8 bases are a match to TRBD2. This CDR3 region has 14 residues. V dropped 8 bases and J dropped 3; count of bases not matched to a gene: 5. Germline loops: CDR1 LNHDA, CDR2 SQIVND (reference sequence).